Shown below are 22 T cell receptor beta chains from a single sample sequenced in a study of T cell responses to AZD1222 COVID-19 vaccine (dated by TCRdb to the early 2020s). The sample's time point label, in plain terms: baseline before first vaccination. Libraries were constructed by the immunoSEQ multiplex PCR assay. TCRdb took over this immuneACCESS table, retaining in-frame rearrangements with V and J assigned. Such tables are incomplete; in checked studies, under half of the missing clones stem from an unresolved V gene, and the remainder is unexplained. In this sample the table shows 100,000 or so clones, about 90% of which occur a single time. Together, the top ten hold around 2.7% of the sample. The sequencing here drew on peripheral blood, taken on day 0 of AZD1222 vaccination. These receptors all come from an adult in good health.

V gene TRBV5-4 combines with J gene TRBJ2-7; unclear D gene. CDR3 length: 15 residues. CDR1 SGHNT and CDR2 YYREEE come from the germline V gene (reference sequence). The V and J ends lost 1 base and 3 bases respectively, with 14 bases between them. The CDR3 reads CASSLPSRTNYEQYF. The CDR3 coding sequence is TGTGCCAGCAGCTTGCCCAGTCGGACGAACTACGAGCAGTACTTC.

A single count supports this clone. An end of the junction differs from the germline gene, which may be a read error. V and J are TRBV5-1 and TRBJ1-1; 9 bases map to TRBD1. Per germline, CDR1 SGHRS and CDR2 YFSETQ. This CDR3 has 15 amino acids. CDR3 amino acids: CASSFTGQGNTEAFF. The CDR3 DNA is TGTGCCAGCAGCTTTACGGGACAGGGGAACACTGAAGCTTTCTTT.

The chain recombines TRBV4-2 with TRBJ1-1, with 7 bases lining up with TRBD1. The CDR3 length is 15 residues. Germline loops: CDR1 LGHNA, CDR2 YNFKEQ. The V and J ends lost 4 bases and 7 bases, in that order; junction bases with no gene match: 12. CDR3 residues: CASSPLTGSRYEAFF. As DNA, the CDR3 is TGTGCCAGCAGCCCCTTGACAGGGTCCAGGTATGAAGCTTTCTTT.

The J gene is TRBJ2-1, the V gene TRBV4-1, with TRBD2 matching 8 bases. Germline CDR1 MGHRA, CDR2 YSYEKL. The CDR3 is made up of 16 amino acids. The V gene end was trimmed by 0 bases and the J gene end by 2 bases; junction bases not matched to a gene: 3. CDR3 amino acids: CASSQEIAGTYNEQFF. The CDR3 DNA is TGCGCCAGCAGCCAAGAAATAGCGGGAACCTACAATGAGCAGTTCTTC.

The chain joins TRBV25-1 to TRBJ1-5; D gene ambiguous. The CDR3 has 16 amino acids. The V and J ends lost 2 bases and 2 bases respectively, with 13 bases between them. CDR1 and CDR2 from the germline V gene are MGHDK and SYGVNS. The CDR3 loop reads CASSEGRGTGNQPQHF. The CDR3 nucleotides are TGTGCCAGCAGTGAAGGTCGGGGTACGGGCAATCAGCCCCAGCATTTT.

This rearrangement joins TRBV7-3 to TRBJ2-1, with D maybe TRBD1 (5 bases). Germline CDR1 reads SGHTA; CDR2 reads FQGTGA. CDR3 length: 15 amino acids. Trimming pared 5 bases from V and 0 bases from J, leaving 11 bases between. Here the CDR3 reads CASSPQASSYNEQFF. CDR3 nucleotide sequence: TGTGCCAGCAGCCCACAGGCCTCCTCCTACAATGAGCAGTTCTTC.

The CDR3 DNA reads as TGTGCCAGCAGCCTCCGTGTTAGCGGGAGAACCAATGAGCAGTTCTTC. This gives the protein CASSLRVSGRTNEQFF. The genes are TRBV6-2 or TRBV6-3 and TRBJ2-1; 9 bases line up with TRBD2. CDR3 length: 16 residues. J gave up 6 bases and V 6 bases, and 12 bases lay outside the gene matches. The germline gives CDR1 MNHEY, CDR2 SVGEGT.

V gene TRBV3-1 (or the pseudogene TRBV3-2) combines with J gene TRBJ1-4; maybe TRBD1 (6 bases). V lost 4 bases to trimming and J lost 11 bases, with 23 bases between them. In germline, CDR1 is LGHDT, CDR2 YNNKEL (reference sequence). This CDR3 comprises 16 residues. The CDR3 region is CASSLPTTASRGKLFF. The CDR3 DNA sequence: TGTGCCAGCAGCCTCCCTACTACGGCCTCAAGGGGGAAACTGTTTTTT.

This chain links TRBV4-2 with TRBJ1-4, with D unresolved. Germline-derived CDR1 and CDR2 are LGHNA and YNFKEQ. Trimming removed 0 bases at V and 8 bases at J, with 4 bases between. CDR3 length equals 12 residues. CDR3 sequence (DNA): TGTGCCAGCAGCCAAGATGGGGAAAAACTGTTTTTT. Its translation: CASSQDGEKLFF.

The table lists this clone with a few counts. The chain joins TRBV6-2 or TRBV6-3 to TRBJ1-2; D unresolved. V was clipped by 6 bases and J by 0 bases, with 8 bases between them. The CDR3 is 13 residues long. Germline CDR1 reads MNHEY; CDR2 reads SVGEGT. Written as DNA, the CDR3 is TGTGCCAGCAGCCCTCAGGCTAACTATGGCTACACCTTC. Its protein product is CASSPQANYGYTF.

This clone was detected only once. This chain links TRBV6-5 with TRBJ1-4; 8 positions agree with TRBD1. Germline CDR1 and CDR2: MNHEY and SVGAGI. The V and J ends lost 0 bases and 5 bases, in that order; junction bases with no gene match: 5. The length of the CDR3 is 16 residues. The DNA for the CDR3 is TGTGCCAGCAGTTACTCAAGCGGGACAGGCAATGAAAAACTGTTTTTT. This gives the protein CASSYSSGTGNEKLFF.

V usage is TRBV6-1 and J usage is TRBJ1-2; D remains ambiguous. The CDR3 runs 13 residues. Germline V gene data show CDR1 as MNHNS and CDR2 as SASEGT. The V and J ends lost 6 bases and 0 bases respectively, with 8 bases between them. Written as DNA, the CDR3 is TGTGCCAGCAGCCTCACCTCTAACTATGGCTACACCTTC. Amino acid sequence: CASSLTSNYGYTF.

The chain is built from TRBV5-1 and TRBJ1-1; D unresolved. The CDR3 extends over 16 amino acids. Germline V lookup: CDR1 SGHRS, CDR2 YFSETQ. Trimming stripped 0 bases from V and 1 base from J, with 13 bases between. DNA for the CDR3: TGCGCCAGCAGCTTGGAAGGGATATTGGCGAACACTGAAGCTTTCTTT. Its translation: CASSLEGILANTEAFF. Filled out from reference TRBV5-1 and TRBJ1-1, the complete variable domain reads KAGVTQTPRYLIKTRGQQVTLSCSPISGHRSVSWYQQTPGQGLQFLFEYFSETQRNKGNFPGRFSGRQFSNSRSEMNVSTLELGDSALYLCASSLEGILANTEAFFGQGTRLTVV.

This chain uses TRBV11-2 with TRBJ1-4, with TRBD1 as a possible D gene (5 bases). There are 15 residues in the CDR3. The germline CDR1 and CDR2 sequences are SGHAT and FQNNGV. The V end lost 2 bases, the J end lost 2 bases, and 9 bases lay between the germline ends. The CDR3 nucleotides are TGTGCCAGCAGCTTACAGGGTGTCACTAATGAAAAACTGTTTTTT. It yields the protein CASSLQGVTNEKLFF.

The gene calls are TRBV19 and TRBJ1-6, with D uncertain. Between the trimmed V and J ends, which lost 4 bases and 5 bases, there was a span of 12 bases. The CDR3 totals 15 residues. CDR1 is LNHDA and CDR2 is SQIVND in the germline V gene (reference sequence). In nucleotides, the CDR3 is TGTGCCAGTAGTACGGGAGTGGTACATAATTCACCCCTCCACTTT. It specifies CASSTGVVHNSPLHF. Filled out from reference TRBV19 and TRBJ1-6, the complete variable domain reads DGGITQSPKYLFRKEGQNVTLSCEQNLNHDAMYWYRQDPGQGLRLIYYSQIVNDFQKGDIAEGYSVSREKKESFPLTVTSAQKNPTAFYLCASSTGVVHNSPLHFGNGTRLTVT.

V usage is TRBV18 and J usage is TRBJ2-7, with D unclear. CDR3 length: 13 residues. Germline CDR1 reads KGHSH; CDR2 reads LQKENI. V was trimmed by 0 bases and J by 2 bases, leaving 5 bases between them. CDR3 nucleotide sequence: TGTGCCAGCTCACCACCGGGGACCTACGAGCAGTACTTC. Protein sequence: CASSPPGTYEQYF.

V gene TRBV6-1 combines with J gene TRBJ1-2; D call uncertain. Germline CDR1 reads MNHNS; CDR2 reads SASEGT. The CDR3 runs 14 residues. Between the trimmed V and J ends, which lost 1 base and 8 bases, there was a span of 14 bases. As DNA, the CDR3 is TGTGCCAGCAGTGAAGTAGGAAGGGAGGGAGGCTACACCTTC. As protein: CASSEVGREGGYTF.

About this clone itself: The junction differs from germline at one of its ends, possibly a read error. The chain couples TRBV5-1 to TRBJ1-2, with D tentatively TRBD1 (5 bases). CDR1 SGHRS and CDR2 YFSETQ come from the germline V gene. The CDR3 has 15 amino acids. The CDR3 DNA reads TGTGCCAGCAGCTTGGCTCAGGGCCCATGGGATGGCTACACCTTC. Amino acids: CASSLAQGPWDGYTF.

The chain employs TRBV7-9 and TRBJ1-2, with TRBD1 matching over 7 bases. V dropped 0 bases and J dropped 7; count of bases not matched to a gene: 2. This CDR3 is 13 amino acids long. Per germline, CDR1 SEHNR and CDR2 FQNEAQ (reference sequence). The DNA for the CDR3 is TGTGCCAGCAGCTTAGCAGGGGGCGCTGGCTACACCTTC. Its translation is CASSLAGGAGYTF.

The chain links TRBV9 to TRBJ1-2; no clear D gene. Germline lookup yields CDR1 SGDLS and CDR2 YYNGEE. The CDR3 runs to 14 residues. Trimming pared 4 bases from V and 3 bases from J, leaving 13 bases between. Written as DNA, the CDR3 is TGTGCCAGCAGCCCGTACTCCCTGCACTATGGCTACACCTTC. This gives the protein CASSPYSLHYGYTF.

The chain joins TRBV19 to TRBJ2-1, with D possibly TRBD2 on 6 matching bases. V dropped 3 bases and J dropped 3 bases, with 9 bases sitting between them. The V gene's germline CDR1 is LNHDA and CDR2 SQIVND (reference sequence). The length of the CDR3 is 14 residues. CDR3 protein: CASSMARGYNEQFF. The CDR3 region has the DNA TGTGCCAGTAGTATGGCGCGGGGCTACAATGAGCAGTTCTTC.

The chain joins TRBV7-9 to TRBJ1-1, with TRBD1 matching 7 bases. V lost 1 base to trimming and J lost 3 bases; unmatched junction nucleotides: 14. The V gene's germline CDR1 is SEHNR and CDR2 FQNEAQ (reference sequence). This CDR3 has 18 amino acids. In nucleotides, the CDR3 is TGTGCCAGCAGCTTAGTTTGGGACAGCCCCGGATGGGACACTGAAGCTTTCTTT. Residues: CASSLVWDSPGWDTEAFF. Complete variable domain (other parts from reference TRBV7-9 and TRBJ1-1): DTGVSQNPRHKITKRGQNVTFRCDPISEHNRLYWYRQTLGQGPEFLTYFQNEAQLEKSRLLSDRFSAERPKGSFSTLEIQRTEQGDSAMYLCASSLVWDSPGWDTEAFFGQGTRLTVV.